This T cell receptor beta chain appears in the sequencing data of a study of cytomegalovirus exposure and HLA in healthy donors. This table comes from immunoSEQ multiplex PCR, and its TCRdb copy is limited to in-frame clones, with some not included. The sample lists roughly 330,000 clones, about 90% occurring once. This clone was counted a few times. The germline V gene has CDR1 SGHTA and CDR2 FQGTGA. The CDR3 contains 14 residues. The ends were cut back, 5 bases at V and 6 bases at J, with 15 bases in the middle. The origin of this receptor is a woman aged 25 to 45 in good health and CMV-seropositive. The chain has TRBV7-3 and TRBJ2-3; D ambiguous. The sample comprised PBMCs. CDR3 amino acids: CASSQGNLGDTQYF. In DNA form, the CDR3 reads TGTGCCAGCAGCCAAGGGAACCTCGGGGATACGCAGTATTTT.